This TCR beta chain was documented in a study of shared clonotypes between healthy human individuals. As for this clone: The antigen is unknown.

V was pared by 2 bases and J by 8 bases, with 1 base of the junction left unmatched. Germline assignment: CDR1 MNHEY and CDR2 SVGAGI. This CDR3 has 12 residues. TCRdb keeps only in-frame clones here, not all; method: immunoSEQ multiplex PCR. The sample has about 480,000 clones; roughly 79% are singletons. Study findings and constraints: The study drew on few donors, limiting represented genetic and exposure-history diversity.

The sequenced sample consisted of PBMCs. The TCR comes from a middle-aged woman in good health. Some clones in this sample may be carry-over from other donors' samples. The J gene is TRBJ1-2, the V gene TRBV6-5; 8 bases match TRBD1. CDR3 residues: CASSYTGGGYTF. The CDR3 DNA sequence: TGTGCCAGCAGTTACACAGGGGGAGGCTACACCTTC.